The sequence of this T cell receptor (beta chain) was determined in a study of beta chain features in type 1 diabetes. At the level of the study: Analysis included 100 million to 110 million sorted cells drawn from all samples.

This CDR3 is 15 amino acids long. The trim removed 4 bases at V and 11 bases at J, leaving 12 bases unmatched. Germline V gives CDR1 SEHNR, CDR2 FQNEAQ (reference sequence). Of the isolated RNA, all was reverse transcribed, and so the sequenced material was expressed TCRB transcripts. The data were produced by immunoSEQ multiplex PCR, yet TCRdb's version contains in-frame clones alone and is incomplete. Found here are 860,000 or so clones, 17% of them singletons; the top ten hold roughly 0.025%. Source material: naive CD4+ T cells from blood. This clonotype originated in a woman younger than 30 in good health. The chain combines TRBV7-9 with TRBJ2-1; TRBD2 matches at 9 bases. The CDR3 bases are TGTGCCAGCAGCTCGCCAGGGGTAGCGGGAGTGAAGCAGTTCTTC. Translated, it gives CASSSPGVAGVKQFF. Full variable domain (remainder filled in from reference TRBV7-9 and TRBJ2-1): DTGVSQNPRHKITKRGQNVTFRCDPISEHNRLYWYRQTLGQGPEFLTYFQNEAQLEKSRLLSDRFSAERPKGSFSTLEIQRTEQGDSAMYLCASSSPGVAGVKQFFGPGTRLTVL.